This T cell receptor beta chain was recovered during a study of response to subunit inactivated influenza vaccine. The sample holds many counts of this clonotype. The CDR3 is 17 residues long. Trimming removed 5 bases from V and 0 bases from J, with 21 bases in between. Germline assignment: CDR1 SGDLS and CDR2 YYNGEE. TCRdb fed the RT-PCR reads into MiXCR, producing one record per CDR3 protein. The table shows about 480,000 distinct CDR3 sequences, with roughly 13% occurring only once. The receptor comes from a man in his fifties who received an inactivated influenza vaccine. Sequences were derived from PBMCs from blood, sampled roughly 6 weeks after vaccination. The rearrangement uses TRBV9 and TRBJ2-7; D is tentatively TRBD1 or TRBD2 (5 bases each). CDR3 sequence: CASSPRVGTASSYEQYF. The CDR3 DNA is TGTGCCAGCAGTCCCCGTGTCGGGACGGCAAGCTCCTACGAGCAGTACTTC.